This T cell receptor beta chain was identified during a study of tissue T cells after allogeneic stem cell transplantation. Study-level findings and limits: Few T cell clones were shared across patients, but motif clusters showed tissue-specific shared signatures.

Described time point: mouse harvest day 7 after allogeneic transplant. Mouse grafts combined 10^7 T-cell-depleted bone marrow cells with 10^6 splenic CD5+ T cells. CDR1 and CDR2 from the germline V gene are SNHLY and FYNGKV (reference sequence). V trimming: 5 bases; J trimming: 4 bases; junction bases outside the gene matches: 3. The CDR3 contains 14 residues. The method was immunoSEQ multiplex PCR; TCRdb's version includes in-frame clones alone and lacks a portion of them. The data contain around 7,000 clones, roughly half of them seen just once; the ten biggest clones take up around 12%. About this clone itself: The antigen is not known. The gene symbols are mouse symbols. Read data end 1 residue before the CDR3 end; the end is taken from the germline J gene.

The TCR was taken from a female BALB/c mouse given C57BL/6 T cells with graft-versus-host disease after an allogeneic hematopoietic cell transplant. Sequenced: lymph node tissue. The chain joins TRBV3 to TRBJ1-1; 11 bases are a match to TRBD1. CDR3 in amino acids: CASSPGTGGTEVFF. The sequenced part of the CDR3 DNA is TGTGCCAGCAGCCCGGGGACAGGGGGCACAGAAGTCTTC.